The T cell receptor (beta chain) under discussion was sequenced for a study of shared T cell receptors in the human thymus. This table comes from immunoSEQ multiplex PCR, and its TCRdb copy is limited to in-frame clones, with some not included. Of 700,000 or so clones in the sample, 80% to 90% were seen once. Trimming pared 3 bases from V and 6 bases from J, leaving 12 bases between. The CDR3 totals 13 residues. Germline assignment: CDR1 LNHNV and CDR2 YYDKDF (reference sequence). Another study also made use of these data, one on human thymus T cells. That report notes: Donors were healthy Finnish infants having corrective surgery for congenital heart defects. Thymic samples were excised during corrective heart operations. Within thymic and blood repertoires, V and J gene usage appeared to be biased. Reports from related research described highly overlapping thymic repertoires among unrelated individuals.

This sequence was found in a girl less than two years old with a congenital heart defect. The V and J genes are TRBV15 and TRBJ2-7; no firm D call. Sequencing was performed on thymocytes. The CDR3 DNA sequence: TGTGCCACCAGCAGGGAGACGACTCGCGAGCAGTACTTC. It translates to CATSRETTREQYF.